This is a list of T cell receptor beta chains from one sample in a study of blood T cell repertoires in COVID-19. Some clones are missing from TCRdb's copy, which holds only in-frame ones; the method was immunoSEQ multiplex PCR. Here the sample spans approximately 490,000 clones, around nine tenths being singletons. The sequenced material came from PBMCs or T cells enriched from blood (not recorded which). The receptors were sampled from a woman aged 60-70 years who had recovered from COVID-19. Both conserved end residues are part of each CDR3. Each record gives: V gene, clone size, J gene, D gene, CDR3 DNA, CDR3 protein. D genes are given only for firm matches. A clone size is listed for some rows: how often the clone was seen (once, few, many), or a class if it is expanded.

v_call: TRBV3-1/TRBV3-2
clone_size: NA
j_call: TRBJ2-2
d_call: NA
cdr3_nt: TGTGCCAGCAGCTTGGACTGGAACACCGGGGAGCTGTTTTTT
cdr3_aa: CASSLDWNTGELFF

v_call: TRBV10-1
clone_size: NA
j_call: TRBJ2-7
d_call: NA
cdr3_nt: TGCGCCAGCAGTGCCACAGGGAAAGGCTACGAGCAGTACTTC
cdr3_aa: CASSATGKGYEQYF

v_call: TRBV28
clone_size: NA
j_call: TRBJ1-2
d_call: TRBD1
cdr3_nt: TGTGCCAGCTGCCCAAGGGGCCAGGGGGTCAATGGCTACACCTTC
cdr3_aa: CASCPRGQGVNGYTF

v_call: TRBV3-1/TRBV3-2
clone_size: NA
j_call: TRBJ1-2
d_call: TRBD1
cdr3_nt: TGTGCCAGCAGCCAACGGGACAGGAACTATGGCTACACCTTC
cdr3_aa: CASSQRDRNYGYTF

v_call: TRBV6-5
clone_size: NA
j_call: TRBJ1-3
d_call: NA
cdr3_nt: TGTGCCAGCAGTTATACGGGAGTCCGGACCGGAAACACCATATATTTT
cdr3_aa: CASSYTGVRTGNTIYF

v_call: TRBV21-1
clone_size: NA
j_call: TRBJ2-6
d_call: NA
cdr3_nt: TGTGCCAGCAGCGCCCGGCAGGGCCCCCGCTCTGGGGCCAACGTCCTGACTTTC
cdr3_aa: CASSARQGPRSGANVLTF

v_call: TRBV29-1
clone_size: NA
j_call: TRBJ1-2
d_call: TRBD1
cdr3_nt: TGCAGCGTGAGACCGGGACAGGGGGCTGATGGCTACACCTTC
cdr3_aa: CSVRPGQGADGYTF

v_call: TRBV2
clone_size: many
j_call: TRBJ1-6
d_call: TRBD1
cdr3_nt: TGTGCCAGCAAGGGACAGCCGAGCTCCTATAATTCACCCCTCCACTTT
cdr3_aa: CASKGQPSSYNSPLHF

v_call: TRBV24-1
clone_size: NA
j_call: TRBJ2-3
d_call: TRBD1
cdr3_nt: TGTGCCACCAGTGATTTCGGGCAGGGGGGCACAGATACGCAGTATTTT
cdr3_aa: CATSDFGQGGTDTQYF

v_call: TRBV2
clone_size: NA
j_call: TRBJ1-6
d_call: NA
cdr3_nt: TGTGCCAGCAGCCGTCCGGGACCCCTCCACTTT
cdr3_aa: CASSRPGPLHF

v_call: TRBV2
clone_size: once
j_call: TRBJ1-3
d_call: TRBD1
cdr3_nt: TGTGCCAGCAGTGAATACAGGGGGCCTGGAAACACCATATATTTT
cdr3_aa: CASSEYRGPGNTIYF

v_call: TRBV10-2
clone_size: NA
j_call: TRBJ2-4
d_call: TRBD1
cdr3_nt: TGCGCCAGCAGAGACATACAGGGGGTCAAAAACATTCAGTACTTC
cdr3_aa: CASRDIQGVKNIQYF

v_call: TRBV9
clone_size: NA
j_call: TRBJ2-2
d_call: TRBD1
cdr3_nt: TGTGCCAGCAGCGTAGGGAGAGACAGGGAAAACACCGGGGAGCTGTTTTTT
cdr3_aa: CASSVGRDRENTGELFF

v_call: TRBV12-3/TRBV12-4
clone_size: NA
j_call: TRBJ1-2
d_call: NA
cdr3_nt: TGTGCCAGCAGTTTAGCACAAAGGGGCGGCTACACCTTC
cdr3_aa: CASSLAQRGGYTF

v_call: TRBV2
clone_size: NA
j_call: TRBJ1-6
d_call: NA
cdr3_nt: TGTGCCAGCAGTGAGACACCAAATTCACCCCTCCACTTT
cdr3_aa: CASSETPNSPLHF

v_call: TRBV18
clone_size: NA
j_call: TRBJ2-3
d_call: NA
cdr3_nt: TGTGCCAGCTCACACTACAACACAGATACGCAGTATTTT
cdr3_aa: CASSHYNTDTQYF

v_call: TRBV5-1
clone_size: NA
j_call: TRBJ1-1
d_call: NA
cdr3_nt: TGCGCCAGCAGCTCGGGGCAAAATCAGGGGACTGAAGCTTTCTTT
cdr3_aa: CASSSGQNQGTEAFF

v_call: TRBV7-7
clone_size: NA
j_call: TRBJ2-2
d_call: TRBD1
cdr3_nt: TGTGCCAGCAGCTTAGTACAGGGGTTCACCGGGGAGCTGTTTTTT
cdr3_aa: CASSLVQGFTGELFF

v_call: TRBV2
clone_size: NA
j_call: TRBJ1-4
d_call: NA
cdr3_nt: TGTGCCAGCAGTGACGCAGGGGCTACTAATGAAAAACTGTTTTTT
cdr3_aa: CASSDAGATNEKLFF

v_call: TRBV11-2
clone_size: NA
j_call: TRBJ1-5
d_call: NA
cdr3_nt: TGTGCCAGCAGCTTCTCCAGCAATCAGCCCCAGCATTTT
cdr3_aa: CASSFSSNQPQHF

v_call: TRBV18
clone_size: once
j_call: TRBJ1-2
d_call: NA
cdr3_nt: TGTGCCAGCTCACGAGAACGAGGTGACTATGGCTACACCTTC
cdr3_aa: CASSRERGDYGYTF

v_call: TRBV2
clone_size: NA
j_call: TRBJ1-5
d_call: NA
cdr3_nt: TGTGCCAGCAGGCTAAATCAGCCCCAGCATTTT
cdr3_aa: CASRLNQPQHF

v_call: TRBV5-4
clone_size: NA
j_call: TRBJ1-4
d_call: TRBD1
cdr3_nt: TGTGCCAGCAGCTCCCAACAGGGGGCAGATGAAAAACTGTTTTTT
cdr3_aa: CASSSQQGADEKLFF

v_call: TRBV10-2
clone_size: once
j_call: TRBJ1-1
d_call: NA
cdr3_nt: TGCGCCAGCAGTGATCGGGGGGAAGCTGAAGCTTTCTTT
cdr3_aa: CASSDRGEAEAFF

v_call: TRBV27
clone_size: few
j_call: TRBJ1-6
d_call: TRBD1
cdr3_nt: TGTGCCAGCAGTAGGACAGGGGGACGAAGCTCCTATAATTCACCCCTCCACTTT
cdr3_aa: CASSRTGGRSSYNSPLHF

v_call: TRBV9
clone_size: NA
j_call: TRBJ1-5
d_call: NA
cdr3_nt: TGTGCCAGCGGCGGTGGACAGAAGAATCAGCCCCAGCATTTT
cdr3_aa: CASGGGQKNQPQHF